Sequencing of this T cell receptor beta chain was carried out in a study of chemoradiotherapy in HPV16-positive cancers. Per the germline V gene, CDR1 is MNHEY and CDR2 is SVGAGI. With 2 bases removed from V and 5 bases from J, the gap between germline ends came to 7 bases. The CDR3 length is 14 residues. The repertoire was sequenced with immunoSEQ multiplex PCR; TCRdb's copy has only in-frame clones and lacks some. The sample has 55,000 to 85,000 clones; roughly 86% are singletons. The receptor comes from a human donor with HPV-associated anogenital cancer. The sequenced sample was blood, obtained from a patient who underwent chemoradiotherapy. The rearrangement joins TRBV6-5 to TRBJ1-6; TRBD1 might be the D (6 bases). The CDR3 nucleotides read TGTGCCAGCAGTTACACAGGGAATAATTCACCCCTCCACTTT. Protein product: CASSYTGNNSPLHF.